This T cell receptor (beta chain) was captured by sequencing in a study of spatial heterogeneity in lung cancer. As for the study in general: A consistent excess of beta-chain over alpha-chain sequences was detected.

TCRdb redid the calling of the 5' RACE reads with MiXCR, one entry per CDR3 protein. The top ten clones hold approximately 42% of a sample with fewer than 13,000 distinct CDR3 sequences, more than 9.5% of them seen once. Broader study findings: Tumor mutation count correlated with how many alpha and beta TCRs expanded intratumorally.

The V gene end was trimmed by 3 bases and the J gene end by 0 bases; junction bases not matched to a gene: 9. CDR1 is SQVTM, CDR2 ANQGSEA, per germline. The CDR3 is made up of 16 amino acids. Regarding time point: sample taken at primary tumor resection. A word on this clonotype: Its target is not known.

The chain joins TRBV29-1 to TRBJ2-3; 7 bases map to TRBD2. Sample: lung tumor tissue, taken at surgery. The TCR sequence derives from a male donor with early-stage non-small cell lung cancer. The CDR3 DNA is TGCAGCGTTGATGGGACTAAGACTTTAAGCACAGATACGCAGTATTTT. Amino acids: CSVDGTKTLSTDTQYF.